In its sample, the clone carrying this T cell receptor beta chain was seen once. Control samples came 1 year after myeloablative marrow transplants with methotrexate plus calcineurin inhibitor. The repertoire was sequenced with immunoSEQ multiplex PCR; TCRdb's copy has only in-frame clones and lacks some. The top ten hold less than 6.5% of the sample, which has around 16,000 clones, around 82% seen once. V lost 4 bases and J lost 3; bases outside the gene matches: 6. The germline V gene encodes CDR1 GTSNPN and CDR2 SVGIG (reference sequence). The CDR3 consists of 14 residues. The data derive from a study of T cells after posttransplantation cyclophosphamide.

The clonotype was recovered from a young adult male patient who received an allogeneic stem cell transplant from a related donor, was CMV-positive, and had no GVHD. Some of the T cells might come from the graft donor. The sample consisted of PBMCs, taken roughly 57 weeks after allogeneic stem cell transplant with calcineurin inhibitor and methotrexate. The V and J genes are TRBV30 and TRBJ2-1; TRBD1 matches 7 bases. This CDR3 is CAWKDRDSYNEQFF. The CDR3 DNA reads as TGTGCCTGGAAGGACCGGGACAGCTACAATGAGCAGTTCTTC.